Listed below are T cell receptor beta chains from one sample, sequenced in a study of cytomegalovirus exposure and HLA in healthy donors. TCRdb keeps only in-frame clones here, not all; method: immunoSEQ multiplex PCR. The data show fewer than 110,000 clones, approximately 81% seen once. Sequencing used PBMCs. These receptors came from a man aged 25 to 40 in good health and CMV-seronegative. Both conserved end residues are part of each CDR3. A D gene is named only where the DNA matches it firmly. Only part of the rows carry a size: once, few, many, or a class if the clone is expanded.

V gene,J gene,clone size,D gene,CDR3 protein,CDR3 DNA
TRBV19,TRBJ1-2,.,.,CASNVGTRSDGYTF,TGTGCCAGTAACGTGGGCACCCGGTCTGATGGCTACACCTTC
TRBV12-5,TRBJ2-1,.,TRBD1,CASGLGTGSFDEQFF,TGTGCTAGTGGTTTGGGGACAGGGTCGTTCGATGAGCAGTTCTTC
TRBV13,TRBJ2-1,.,.,CASSYQDRNEQFF,TGTGCCAGCAGTTATCAAGATCGGAATGAGCAGTTCTTC
TRBV28,TRBJ1-1,few,TRBD1,CASRQAGTVGNGAFF,TGTGCCAGCAGGCAGGCCGGGACAGTGGGTAATGGAGCTTTCTTT
TRBV6-1,TRBJ2-3,.,TRBD2,CASSDRAGGTDTQYF,TGTGCCAGCAGTGACCGAGCGGGGGGCACAGATACGCAGTATTTT
TRBV7-3,TRBJ1-1,.,.,CASSLFVNTEAFF,TGTGCCAGCAGCTTATTCGTGAACACTGAAGCTTTCTTT
TRBV7-2,TRBJ2-5,.,TRBD2,CASSLELAGGLYQETQYF,TGTGCCAGCAGCTTAGAACTAGCGGGGGGCCTGTACCAAGAGACCCAGTACTTC
TRBV30,TRBJ2-3,.,.,CAWSPGQADTQYF,TGTGCCTGGAGTCCAGGGCAAGCAGATACGCAGTATTTT
TRBV6-5,TRBJ1-3,.,.,CASSNARDTIYF,TGTGCCAGCAGCAACGCCCGGGACACCATATATTTT
TRBV4-1,TRBJ2-1,few,TRBD2,CASSQNHPPSGGLNEQFF,TGCGCCAGCAGCCAAAATCATCCTCCTAGCGGGGGTCTCAATGAGCAGTTCTTC
TRBV5-1,TRBJ2-7,few,TRBD2,CASSLTQLAGVYEQYF,TGCGCCAGCAGCTTGACCCAACTAGCGGGGGTCTACGAGCAGTACTTC